This TCR beta chain was observed in a study of neurological immune-mediated disorders. MiXCR was run by TCRdb on the 5' RACE reads, yielding one entry per CDR3 protein. Altogether roughly 45,000 distinct CDR3 sequences are present, under 15% being singletons, with the ten largest covering less than 5.5%. Noted time point: longitudinal time-point 2. Many counts were recorded for this clonotype. Its specificity is unknown. Points from the study as a whole: None of the CDR3 amino acid sequences of expanded clones recurred across subjects, suggesting private repertoires in all groups.

The CDR3 totals 12 residues. Trimming shortened V by 0 bases and J by 3 bases, and 3 bases separated the two germline ends. CDR1 SGHRS and CDR2 YFSETQ come from the germline V gene. Sequencing input: PBMCs. This TCR derives from a male donor with HTLV-1-associated myelopathy (HAM/TSP). The V call is TRBV5-1, the J call TRBJ2-5; D not certain. CDR3 loop: CASSLGKETQYF. The CDR3 nucleotides are TGCGCCAGCAGCTTGGGTAAAGAGACCCAGTACTTC.